This is a list of T cell receptor beta chains from one sample in a study of T-cell memory formation after mild COVID-19. Using its own MiXCR run on the 5' RACE reads, TCRdb lists one record per CDR3 protein. The data contain roughly 86,000 distinct CDR3 sequences, about 15% of them singletons. Source material: PBMCs or a T cell subset sorted from them (not recorded which). The source is a man aged 18-30 years who had mild COVID-19 (a few samples of this study predate the infection). Cell type and time point are not known. Each CDR3 is given with its conserved first and last residue. The order of the fields is D gene, clone size, J gene, V gene, CDR3 DNA, CDR3 protein. The D gene is left open where the match is weak. Clone size is shown for a subset of rows, as once, few, many or a class of expanded clone.

- - TRBJ2-4 TRBV2 TGTGCCAGCCGGGGTGGAGAAAACATTCAGTACTTC CASRGGENIQYF
- - TRBJ2-1 TRBV7-9 TGTGCCAGCAGCTTAGCACAGGGCGGACAGTTCTTC CASSLAQGGQFF
- few TRBJ1-6 TRBV6-2/TRBV6-3 TGTGCCAGCATCGGAGGGGCAGCAAATTCACCCCTCCACTTT CASIGGAANSPLHF
TRBD2 - TRBJ2-7 TRBV4-2 TGTGCCAGCAGCCAAGATTTAGTAGCGGGGGATCTTAGCTCCTACGAGCAGTACTTC CASSQDLVAGDLSSYEQYF
- few TRBJ1-2 TRBV11-2 TGTGCCAGCAGCCACCTCAAGCGGAGTTATGGCTACACCTTC CASSHLKRSYGYTF
- many TRBJ2-2 TRBV4-3 TGCGCCAGCAGACTCGAAATCAGTTCCGGGGAGCTGTTTTTT CASRLEISSGELFF
TRBD2 many TRBJ2-3 TRBV7-9 TGTGCCAGCAGCCCCCGAGGGCGGGGGGGCACAGATACGCAGTATTTT CASSPRGRGGTDTQYF
- many TRBJ2-5 TRBV7-9 TGTGCCAGCAGCTTAGTGGGCCAGAGGGAGACCCAGTACTTC CASSLVGQRETQYF
- - TRBJ2-7 TRBV2 TGTGCCAGCCGACAGCTCTACGAGCAGTACTTC CASRQLYEQYF
TRBD1 - TRBJ1-5 TRBV7-8 TGTGCCAGCAGCTTCGGGACAGGGGTTCAGCCCCAGCATTTT CASSFGTGVQPQHF
TRBD1 - TRBJ1-2 TRBV28 TGTGCCAGCAGTTTGGGGACAGACTCAAACTATGGCTACACCTTC CASSLGTDSNYGYTF
- many TRBJ2-1 TRBV6-6 TGTGCCAGCAGTTACTCCTCCAAGGAGCAGTTCTTC CASSYSSKEQFF
- - TRBJ2-7 TRBV20-1 TGCAGCCCCCAGGGAAGCTCCTACGAGCAGTACTTC CSPQGSSYEQYF
- - TRBJ1-5 TRBV7-2 TGTGCCAGCAGCTTATGGAGACAGCGGCCCCAGCATTTT CASSLWRQRPQHF
- - TRBJ2-3 TRBV11-1 TGTGCCAGCAGTTTTACTGACAGGCTGAGTTTAGATACGCAGTATTTT CASSFTDRLSLDTQYF
TRBD2 few TRBJ2-2 TRBV7-8 TGTGCCAGCAGCTTAGTAGCGGGGGGGCCCACCGGGGAGCTGTTTTTT CASSLVAGGPTGELFF
- - TRBJ2-1 TRBV5-1 TGCGCCAGCAGCTTCCCCCGCGTCGGTAGCTGGGGGATAAATGAGCAGTTCTTC CASSFPRVGSWGINEQFF
- - TRBJ2-5 TRBV4-1 TGCGCCAGCAGCCAAGTCTCAGGGGGGTACCAAGAGACCCAGTACTTC CASSQVSGGYQETQYF
- - TRBJ2-3 TRBV10-2 TGCGCCAGCCGCGCCGGGACTACAGATACGCAGTATTTT CASRAGTTDTQYF
- few TRBJ2-3 TRBV11-2 TGTGCCACGGTTGCTCGAAGGCAGCGCGCAGATACGCAGTATTTT CATVARRQRADTQYF
- - TRBJ2-1 TRBV5-1 TGCGCCAGCAGCCTCGCTTTGGACCCGGGGAATGAGCAGTTCTTC CASSLALDPGNEQFF
TRBD1 - TRBJ2-1 TRBV7-9 TGTGCCAGCAGCATCATCCGGACAGGGGGCAATGAGCAGTTCTTC CASSIIRTGGNEQFF
- many TRBJ2-2 TRBV6-6 TGTGCCAGCAGTCACGACGGAAACACCGGGGAGCTGTTTTTT CASSHDGNTGELFF
- once TRBJ1-6 TRBV12-3/TRBV12-4 TGTGCCAGCAGTACCGGGACGGTGAATTCACCCCTCCACTTT CASSTGTVNSPLHF
TRBD1 - TRBJ2-7 TRBV4-2 TGTGCCAGCAGCCACGGGACAGGGAGCTACGAGCAGTACTTC CASSHGTGSYEQYF
- - TRBJ2-7 TRBV6-5 TGTGCCAGCAGAGGGGCCCTGAGGTCCTACGAGCAGTACTTC CASRGALRSYEQYF
- - TRBJ2-3 TRBV7-8 TGTGCCGGAAGCCCCGAATTAAAAGATACGCAGTATTTT CAGSPELKDTQYF
TRBD2 once TRBJ2-1 TRBV30 TGTGCCTGGAGCCCCGGACTAGGTTCAGGGGAGCAGTTCTTC CAWSPGLGSGEQFF
TRBD1 few TRBJ2-3 TRBV6-2/TRBV6-3 TGTGCCAGCAGTTACTCAGTGACAGGGGTAACGCAGTATTTT CASSYSVTGVTQYF
- few TRBJ2-3 TRBV9 TGTGCCAGCAGCGTAGGAGTGGGGCCAGATACGCAGTATTTT CASSVGVGPDTQYF
- - TRBJ1-2 TRBV4-3 TGCGCCAGCGGAGACGGGTATGGCTACACCTTC CASGDGYGYTF
- few TRBJ1-5 TRBV5-1 TGCGCCAGCAGCGGGGACGGTGGACAGCCCCAGCATTTT CASSGDGGQPQHF
- few TRBJ2-5 TRBV5-6 TGTGCCAGCAGCTTGCCGAACGCAGAGACCCAGTACTTC CASSLPNAETQYF
- - TRBJ1-1 TRBV24-1 TGTGCCACCAGTGTTGGGGGATCCACTGAAGCTTTCTTT CATSVGGSTEAFF
- few TRBJ1-6 TRBV20-1 TGCAGTGCTAGAAACTGGCCAGGCTCACCCCTCCACTTT CSARNWPGSPLHF
- - TRBJ2-1 TRBV6-2/TRBV6-3 TGTGCCAGCAGCCAGGCTATATACAATGAGCAGTTCTTC CASSQAIYNEQFF
TRBD2 few TRBJ2-1 TRBV12-3/TRBV12-4 TGTGCCAGCAGTCTAGCGGGGGCCGTCTACAATGAGCAGTTCTTC CASSLAGAVYNEQFF
- - TRBJ1-1 TRBV20-1 TGCAGTGCTAGACACGAGAACACTGAAGCTTTCTTT CSARHENTEAFF
- - TRBJ1-6 TRBV3-1 TGTGCCAGCAGATTACAGGGCTTAGGTTCACCCCTCCACTTT CASRLQGLGSPLHF
- few TRBJ1-6 TRBV9 TGTGCCAGCAGCGTAGGTGCCTCCGAGGGTTCACCCCTCCACTTT CASSVGASEGSPLHF
- many TRBJ2-5 TRBV7-6 TGTGCCAGCAGCTTTCTGGAAGAGACCCAGTACTTC CASSFLEETQYF